This record concerns one TCR beta chain sequence. The data belong to a study of blood T cell repertoires in COVID-19. Whole-study context: Whether acute or convalescent, the COVID-19 samples came from the United States, Italy and Spain.

V was shortened by 6 bases and J by 3 bases, with 8 bases between the two germline ends. The CDR3 contains 12 residues. Only in-frame clones appear in the TCRdb table, and some are missing; sequencing was by immunoSEQ multiplex PCR. The table includes over 100,000 clones, around 87% detected once. This sequence joins TRBV12-3 or TRBV12-4 and TRBJ1-2; D may be TRBD1 (6 bases). The source is a man aged 45-65 years with active COVID-19. Sequenced input: peripheral blood. The CDR3 loop reads CASSRTDYGYTF. The CDR3 DNA reads as TGTGCCAGCAGCCGGACAGACTATGGCTACACCTTC.